This T cell receptor beta chain was recovered during a study of cytomegalovirus exposure and HLA in healthy donors. With 60 Vbeta and 13 Jbeta primers, the PCR was carried out. Per the authors' pipeline: Tens of millions of unique TCR beta chains, roughly 11 million shared, were counted in a later analysis. Here immunoSEQ multiplex PCR was the method, and the copy in TCRdb shows in-frame clones only, minus some. V and J calls and clone size are copied from that table; D and trimming were computed from the DNA. The sample consists of about 120,000 clones, 70% to 90% of them appearing once. Points on this clone: Its matching antigen is unknown.

Study-wide points: V- and J-gene trimming of TCR beta was linked (in a later analysis) to a missense DCLRE1C variant.

This CDR3 is built from 14 residues. Trimming took 7 bases from V and 6 from J; bases not matched to a gene: 3. Germline CDR1 is LNHDA and CDR2 is SQIVND (reference sequence). The origin of this receptor is a man between 35 and 55 years old in good health and CMV-seronegative. The V gene is TRBV19, the J gene TRBJ2-2, with 12 bases aligning to TRBD2. The sample taken for sequencing was PBMCs. This CDR3 is CASTPSGRAGELFF. For the CDR3, the DNA is TGTGCCAGTACCCCTAGCGGGAGGGCCGGGGAGCTGTTTTTT.